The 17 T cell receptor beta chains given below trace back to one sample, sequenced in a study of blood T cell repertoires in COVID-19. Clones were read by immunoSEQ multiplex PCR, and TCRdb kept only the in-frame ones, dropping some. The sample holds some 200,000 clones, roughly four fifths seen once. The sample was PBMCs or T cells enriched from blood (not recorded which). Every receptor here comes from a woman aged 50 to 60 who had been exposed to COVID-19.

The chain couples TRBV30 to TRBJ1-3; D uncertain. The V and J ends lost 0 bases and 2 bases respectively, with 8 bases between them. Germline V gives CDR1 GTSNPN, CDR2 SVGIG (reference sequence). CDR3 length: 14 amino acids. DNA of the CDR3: TGTGCCTGGAGTGTACGCGGCCCTGGAAACACCATATATTTT. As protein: CAWSVRGPGNTIYF.

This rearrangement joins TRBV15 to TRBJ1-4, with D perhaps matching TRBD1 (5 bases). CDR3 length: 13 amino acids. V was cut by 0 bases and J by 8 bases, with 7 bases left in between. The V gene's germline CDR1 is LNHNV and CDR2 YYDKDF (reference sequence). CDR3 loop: CATSRDTGEKLFF. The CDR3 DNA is TGTGCCACCAGCAGAGATACAGGCGAAAAACTGTTTTTT.

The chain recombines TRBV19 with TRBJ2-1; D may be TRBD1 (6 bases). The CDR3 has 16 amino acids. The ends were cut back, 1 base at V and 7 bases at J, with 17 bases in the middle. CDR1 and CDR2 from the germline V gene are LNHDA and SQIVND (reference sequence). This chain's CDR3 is CASSIGRTAVLNEQFF. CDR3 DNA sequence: TGTGCCAGTAGTATAGGAAGGACAGCCGTCCTGAATGAGCAGTTCTTC. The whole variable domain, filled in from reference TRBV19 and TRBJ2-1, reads DGGITQSPKYLFRKEGQNVTLSCEQNLNHDAMYWYRQDPGQGLRLIYYSQIVNDFQKGDIAEGYSVSREKKESFPLTVTSAQKNPTAFYLCASSIGRTAVLNEQFFGPGTRLTVL.

CDR3: CATALMAGGELFF. Written as DNA, the CDR3 is TGCGCCACTGCCTTAATGGCGGGCGGGGAGCTGTTTTTT. The V gene is TRBV10-1, the J gene TRBJ2-2; a weak D match, TRBD2 (5 bases). The ends were cut back, 10 bases at V and 7 bases at J, with 16 bases in the middle. CDR1 is WNHNN and CDR2 is SYGVQD in the germline V gene (reference sequence). The CDR3 is 13 residues long.

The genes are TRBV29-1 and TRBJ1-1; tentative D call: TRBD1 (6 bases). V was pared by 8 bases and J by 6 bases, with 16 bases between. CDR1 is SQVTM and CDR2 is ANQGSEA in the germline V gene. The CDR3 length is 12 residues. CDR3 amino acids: CSSLTGGSEAFF. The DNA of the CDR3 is TGCAGCTCCCTGACAGGAGGTTCTGAAGCTTTCTTT.

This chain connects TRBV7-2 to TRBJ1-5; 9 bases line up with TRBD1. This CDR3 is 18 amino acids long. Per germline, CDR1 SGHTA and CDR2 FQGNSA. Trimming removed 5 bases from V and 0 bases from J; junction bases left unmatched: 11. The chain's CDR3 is CASSKGQGMGYSNQPQHF. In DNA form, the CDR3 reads TGTGCCAGCAGCAAAGGACAGGGGATGGGGTATAGCAATCAGCCCCAGCATTTT.

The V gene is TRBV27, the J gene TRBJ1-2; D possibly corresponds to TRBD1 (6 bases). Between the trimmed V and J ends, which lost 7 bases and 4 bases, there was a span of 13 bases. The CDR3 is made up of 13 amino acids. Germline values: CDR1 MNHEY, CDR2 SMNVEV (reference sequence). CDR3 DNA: TGTGCCAGCATGGGAGGGGGTGGCTATGGCTACACCTTC. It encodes CASMGGGGYGYTF.

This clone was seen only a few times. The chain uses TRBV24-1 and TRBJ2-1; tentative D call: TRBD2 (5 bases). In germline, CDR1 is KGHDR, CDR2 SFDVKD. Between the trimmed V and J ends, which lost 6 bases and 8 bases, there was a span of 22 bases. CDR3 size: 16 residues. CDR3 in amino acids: CATSTGPGSSRDEQFF. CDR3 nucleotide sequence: TGTGCCACCAGTACGGGTCCGGGGTCTTCGCGGGATGAGCAGTTCTTC.

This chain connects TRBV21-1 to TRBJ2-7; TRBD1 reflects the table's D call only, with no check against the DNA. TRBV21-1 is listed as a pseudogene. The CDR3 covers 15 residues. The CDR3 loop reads CASSKKDRGLGEQYF. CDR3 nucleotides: TGTGCCAGCAGCAAAAAGGACAGGGGGCTCGGTGAGCAGTACTTC.

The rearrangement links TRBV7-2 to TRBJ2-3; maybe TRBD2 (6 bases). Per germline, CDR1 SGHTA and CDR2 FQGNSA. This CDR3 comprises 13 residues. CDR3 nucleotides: TGTGCATCTTCCGGGACTAGCACAGATACGCAGTATTTT. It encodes CASSGTSTDTQYF.

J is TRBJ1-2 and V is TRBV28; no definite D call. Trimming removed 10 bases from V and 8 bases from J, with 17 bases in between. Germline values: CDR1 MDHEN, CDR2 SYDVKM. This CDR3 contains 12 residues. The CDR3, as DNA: TGTGCCACTAGTCTTCGGGAATGGGGCTACACCTTC. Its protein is CATSLREWGYTF.

In DNA form, the CDR3 reads TGTGCCGCAGGGGTATCAGAGACTAGCACAGATACGCAGTATTTT. It codes for CAAGVSETSTDTQYF. J is TRBJ2-3 and V is TRBV2; D might be TRBD1 (6 bases). Trimming took 11 bases from V and 0 from J, leaving 18 bases between them. This CDR3 region has 15 residues. Germline assignment: CDR1 SNHLY and CDR2 FYNNEI.

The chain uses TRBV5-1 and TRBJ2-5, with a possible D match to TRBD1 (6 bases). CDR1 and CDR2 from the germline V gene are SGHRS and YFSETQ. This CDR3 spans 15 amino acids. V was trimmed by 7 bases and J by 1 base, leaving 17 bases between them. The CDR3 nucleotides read TGCGCCAGCGGGCCAGGGGATTCAGGCCAAGAGACCCAGTACTTC. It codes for CASGPGDSGQETQYF. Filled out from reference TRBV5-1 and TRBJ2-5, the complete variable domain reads KAGVTQTPRYLIKTRGQQVTLSCSPISGHRSVSWYQQTPGQGLQFLFEYFSETQRNKGNFPGRFSGRQFSNSRSEMNVSTLELGDSALYLCASGPGDSGQETQYFGPGTRLLVL.

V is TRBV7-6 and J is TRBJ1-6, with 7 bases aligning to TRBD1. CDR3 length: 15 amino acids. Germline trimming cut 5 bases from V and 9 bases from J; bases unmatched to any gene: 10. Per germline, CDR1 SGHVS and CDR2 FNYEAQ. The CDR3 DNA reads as TGTGCCAGCAGCGCGGGCCAAGGGGGCGTTTCACCCCTCCACTTT. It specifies CASSAGQGGVSPLHF.

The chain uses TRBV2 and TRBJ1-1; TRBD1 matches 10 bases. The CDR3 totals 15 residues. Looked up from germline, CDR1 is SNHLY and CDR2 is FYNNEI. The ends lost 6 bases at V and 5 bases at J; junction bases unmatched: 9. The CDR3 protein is CASSRDRGIRTEAFF. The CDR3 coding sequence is TGTGCCAGCAGCCGGGACAGGGGAATCAGGACTGAAGCTTTCTTT.

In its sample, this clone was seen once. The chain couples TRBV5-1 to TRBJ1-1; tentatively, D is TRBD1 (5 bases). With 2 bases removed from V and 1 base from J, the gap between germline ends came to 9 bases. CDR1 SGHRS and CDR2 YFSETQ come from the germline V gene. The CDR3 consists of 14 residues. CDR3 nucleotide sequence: TGCGCCAGCAGCTTCACCGGGGGGAACACTGAAGCTTTCTTT. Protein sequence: CASSFTGGNTEAFF.

In nucleotides, the CDR3 is TGTGCCAGCAGTGAAGTGCGGGGGCACTACGAGCAGTACTTC. Residues: CASSEVRGHYEQYF. The V and J genes are TRBV6-1 and TRBJ2-7; the D gene is possibly TRBD2 (7 bases). Trimming left V 1 base short and J 3 bases short, with 10 bases between. This CDR3 is 14 amino acids long. From germline, CDR1 is MNHNS and CDR2 SASEGT.